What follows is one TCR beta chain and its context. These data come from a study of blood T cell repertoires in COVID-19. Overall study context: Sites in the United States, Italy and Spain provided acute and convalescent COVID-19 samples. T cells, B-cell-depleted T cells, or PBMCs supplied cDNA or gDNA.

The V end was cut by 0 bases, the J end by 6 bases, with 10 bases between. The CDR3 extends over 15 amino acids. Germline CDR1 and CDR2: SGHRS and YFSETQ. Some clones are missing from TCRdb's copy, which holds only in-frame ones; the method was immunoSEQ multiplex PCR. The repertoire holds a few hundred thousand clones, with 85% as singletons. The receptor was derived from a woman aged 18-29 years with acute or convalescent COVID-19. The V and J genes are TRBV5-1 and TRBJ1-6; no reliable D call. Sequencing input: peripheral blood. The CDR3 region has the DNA TGCGCCAGCAGCTTGGGAGACTACGGTAATTCACCCCTCCACTTT. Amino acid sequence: CASSLGDYGNSPLHF.